This note documents a single T cell receptor beta chain sequence. Looked up from germline, CDR1 is MNHEY and CDR2 is SMNVEV (reference sequence). This CDR3 contains 14 residues. V lost 6 bases, J lost 2 bases, and 14 bases lay in between. Libraries were prepared by immunoSEQ multiplex PCR; TCRdb keeps only in-frame clonotypes and omits some of them. The sample includes around 130,000 clones, around 95% of them seen just once. The sample is drawn from a study of T cell changes during pregnancy in multiple sclerosis. This material consisted of peripheral blood, taken after pregnancy. This chain links TRBV27 with TRBJ2-7, with TRBD2 as a possible D gene (6 bases). This receptor was identified in a female donor with multiple sclerosis, enrolled in a pregnancy study. CDR3 loop: CASSNPGLPYEQYF. Here the CDR3 DNA reads TGTGCCAGCAGCAATCCGGGACTCCCCTACGAGCAGTACTTC.